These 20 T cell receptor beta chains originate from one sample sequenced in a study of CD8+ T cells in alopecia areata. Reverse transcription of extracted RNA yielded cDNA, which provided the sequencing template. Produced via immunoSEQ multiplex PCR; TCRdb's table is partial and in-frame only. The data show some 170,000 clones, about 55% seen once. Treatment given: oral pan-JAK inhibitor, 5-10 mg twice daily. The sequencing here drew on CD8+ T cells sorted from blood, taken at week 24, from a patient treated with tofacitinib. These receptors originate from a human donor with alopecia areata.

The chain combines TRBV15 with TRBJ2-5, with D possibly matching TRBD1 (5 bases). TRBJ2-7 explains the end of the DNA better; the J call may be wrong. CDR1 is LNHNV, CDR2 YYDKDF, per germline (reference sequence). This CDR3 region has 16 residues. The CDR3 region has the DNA TGTGCCACCAGCAGAGAATCTACAGGCCCCTCCTACGAGCAGTACTTC. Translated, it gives CATSRESTGPSYEQYF.

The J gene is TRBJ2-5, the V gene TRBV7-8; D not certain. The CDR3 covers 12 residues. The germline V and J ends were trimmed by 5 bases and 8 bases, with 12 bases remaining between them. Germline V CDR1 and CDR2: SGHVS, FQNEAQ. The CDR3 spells CASSPDVETQYF. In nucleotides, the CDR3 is TGTGCCAGCAGCCCAGATGTGGAAACCCAGTACTTC.

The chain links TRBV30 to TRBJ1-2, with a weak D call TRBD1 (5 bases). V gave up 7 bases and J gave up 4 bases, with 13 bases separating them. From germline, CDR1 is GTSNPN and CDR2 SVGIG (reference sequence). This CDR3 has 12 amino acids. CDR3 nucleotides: TGTGCCTCCCTCGGGGGTCCCTATGGCTACACCTTC. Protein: CASLGGPYGYTF.

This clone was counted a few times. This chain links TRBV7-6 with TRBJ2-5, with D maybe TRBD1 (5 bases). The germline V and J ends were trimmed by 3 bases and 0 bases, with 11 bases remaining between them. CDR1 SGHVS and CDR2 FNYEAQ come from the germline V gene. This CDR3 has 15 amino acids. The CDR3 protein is CASSFIQTDQETQYF. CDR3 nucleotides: TGTGCCAGCAGCTTCATTCAGACAGACCAAGAGACCCAGTACTTC. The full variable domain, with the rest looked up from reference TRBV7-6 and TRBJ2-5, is GAGVSQSPRYKVTKRGQDVALRCDPISGHVSLYWYRQALGQGPEFLTYFNYEAQQDKSGLPNDRFSAERPEGSISTLTIQRTEQRDSAMYRCASSFIQTDQETQYFGPGTRLLVL.

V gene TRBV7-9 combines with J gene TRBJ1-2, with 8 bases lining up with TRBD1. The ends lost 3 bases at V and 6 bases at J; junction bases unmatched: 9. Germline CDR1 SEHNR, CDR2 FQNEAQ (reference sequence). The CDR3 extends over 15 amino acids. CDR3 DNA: TGTGCCAGCAGCTTCAGTGCGGGACAGGAGAATGGCTACACCTTC. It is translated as CASSFSAGQENGYTF.

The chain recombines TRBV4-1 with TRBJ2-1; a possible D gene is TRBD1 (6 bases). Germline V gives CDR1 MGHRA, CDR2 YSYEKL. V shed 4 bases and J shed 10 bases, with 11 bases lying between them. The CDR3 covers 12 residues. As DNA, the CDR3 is TGCGCCAGCAGCCTACCCGGGACAGAGCAGTTCTTC. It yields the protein CASSLPGTEQFF.

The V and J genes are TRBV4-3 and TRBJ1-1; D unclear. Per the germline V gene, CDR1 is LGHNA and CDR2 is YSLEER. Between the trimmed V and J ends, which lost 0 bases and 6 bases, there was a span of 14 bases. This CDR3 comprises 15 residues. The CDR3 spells CASSQDRGGKAEAFF. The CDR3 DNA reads TGCGCCAGCAGCCAAGATCGGGGAGGGAAAGCTGAAGCTTTCTTT.

The CDR3 DNA sequence: TGTGCCAGCAGCGTAGGGGGAGGTGGACAAGAGACCCAGTACTTC. This translates into CASSVGGGGQETQYF. The gene calls are TRBV9 and TRBJ2-5, with TRBD2 as a possible D gene (6 bases). Germline CDR1 and CDR2: SGDLS and YYNGEE. V gave up 0 bases and J gave up 2 bases, with 11 bases separating them. The CDR3 sequence is 15 residues long. Full variable domain (remainder filled in from reference TRBV9 and TRBJ2-5): DSGVTQTPKHLITATGQRVTLRCSPRSGDLSVYWYQQSLDQGLQFLIQYYNGEERAKGNILERFSAQQFPDLHSELNLSSLELGDSALYFCASSVGGGGQETQYFGPGTRLLVL.

This chain's CDR3 is CSVAAVGQLHYEQYF. CDR3 sequence (DNA): TGCAGCGTTGCGGCAGTCGGCCAGCTCCACTACGAGCAGTACTTC. This chain connects TRBV29-1 to TRBJ2-7; D gene unclear. Germline V gene sequence: CDR1 SQVTM, CDR2 ANQGSEA. This CDR3 comprises 15 residues. V was pared by 4 bases and J by 3 bases, with 19 bases between.

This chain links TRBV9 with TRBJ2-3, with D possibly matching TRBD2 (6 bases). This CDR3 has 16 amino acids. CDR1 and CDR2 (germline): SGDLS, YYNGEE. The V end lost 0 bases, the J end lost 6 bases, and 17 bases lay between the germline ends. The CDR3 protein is CASSVGSKRAGDTQYF. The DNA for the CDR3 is TGTGCCAGCAGCGTAGGATCAAAGCGGGCGGGGGATACGCAGTATTTT. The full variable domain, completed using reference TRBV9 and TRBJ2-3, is DSGVTQTPKHLITATGQRVTLRCSPRSGDLSVYWYQQSLDQGLQFLIQYYNGEERAKGNILERFSAQQFPDLHSELNLSSLELGDSALYFCASSVGSKRAGDTQYFGPGTRLTVL.

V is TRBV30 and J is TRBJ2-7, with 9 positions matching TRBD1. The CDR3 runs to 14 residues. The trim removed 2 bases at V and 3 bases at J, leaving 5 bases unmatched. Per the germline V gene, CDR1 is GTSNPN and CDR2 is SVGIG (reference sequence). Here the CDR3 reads CAWSTGQGLYEQYF. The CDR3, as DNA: TGTGCCTGGAGTACGGGACAGGGTCTCTACGAGCAGTACTTC.

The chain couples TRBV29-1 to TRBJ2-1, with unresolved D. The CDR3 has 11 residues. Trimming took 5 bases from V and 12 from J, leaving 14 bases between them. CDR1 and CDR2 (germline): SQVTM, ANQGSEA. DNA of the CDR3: TGCAGCGTTTCATTGTCGGGTGGGCAGTTCTTC. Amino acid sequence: CSVSLSGGQFF.

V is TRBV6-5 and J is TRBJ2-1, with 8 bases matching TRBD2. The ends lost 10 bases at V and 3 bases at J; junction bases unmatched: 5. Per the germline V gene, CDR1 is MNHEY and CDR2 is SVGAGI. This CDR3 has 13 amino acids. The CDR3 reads CATTRGGYNEQFF. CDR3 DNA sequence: TGTGCCACCACCCGGGGGGGCTACAATGAGCAGTTCTTC.

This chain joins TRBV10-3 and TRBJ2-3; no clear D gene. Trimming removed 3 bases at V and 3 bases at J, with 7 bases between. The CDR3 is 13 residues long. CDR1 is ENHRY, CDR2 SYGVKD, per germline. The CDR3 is CAISERETDTQYF. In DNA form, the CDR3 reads TGTGCCATCAGTGAAAGGGAAACAGATACGCAGTATTTT.

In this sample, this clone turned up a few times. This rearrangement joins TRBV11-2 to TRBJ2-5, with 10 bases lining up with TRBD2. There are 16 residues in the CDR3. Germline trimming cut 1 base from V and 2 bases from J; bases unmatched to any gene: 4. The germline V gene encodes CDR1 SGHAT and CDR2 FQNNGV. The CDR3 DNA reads TGTGCCAGCAGCTTAGGCCCAGCGGGGGGGCAAGAGACCCAGTACTTC. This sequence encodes CASSLGPAGGQETQYF.

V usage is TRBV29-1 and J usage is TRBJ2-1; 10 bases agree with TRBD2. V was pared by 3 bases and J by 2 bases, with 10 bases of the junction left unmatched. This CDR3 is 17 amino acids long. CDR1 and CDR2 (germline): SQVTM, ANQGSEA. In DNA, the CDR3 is TGCAGCGTTGATGTAGGGGTAGCGGGGGGTACCTACAATGAGCAGTTCTTC. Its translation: CSVDVGVAGGTYNEQFF.

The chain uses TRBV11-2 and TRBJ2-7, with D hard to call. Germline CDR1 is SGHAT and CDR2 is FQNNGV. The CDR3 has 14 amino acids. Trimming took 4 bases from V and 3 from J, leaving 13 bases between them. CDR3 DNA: TGTGCCAGCAGCTCCACGATGCCTAACTACGAGCAGTACTTC. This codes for CASSSTMPNYEQYF.

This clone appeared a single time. CDR3 nucleotide sequence: TGCAGCGCTGACAGGGGGCTCATGGATGGCTACACCTTC. Protein: CSADRGLMDGYTF. The chain employs TRBV29-1 and TRBJ1-2, with 10 bases lining up with TRBD1. J lost 6 bases, V lost 7 bases, and 8 bases had no gene match. The CDR3 is made up of 13 amino acids. Germline V gives CDR1 SQVTM, CDR2 ANQGSEA.

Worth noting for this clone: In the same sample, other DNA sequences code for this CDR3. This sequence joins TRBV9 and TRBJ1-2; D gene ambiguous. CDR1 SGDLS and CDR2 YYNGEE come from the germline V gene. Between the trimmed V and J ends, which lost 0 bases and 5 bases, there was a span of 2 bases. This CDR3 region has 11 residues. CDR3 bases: TGTGCCAGCAGCGTAGGGTATGGCTACACCTTC. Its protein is CASSVGYGYTF.

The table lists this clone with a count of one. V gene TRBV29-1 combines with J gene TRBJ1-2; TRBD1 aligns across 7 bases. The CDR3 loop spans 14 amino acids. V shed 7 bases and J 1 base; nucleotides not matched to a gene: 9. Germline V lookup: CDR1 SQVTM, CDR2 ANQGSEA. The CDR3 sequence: CSAALRDSNYGYTF. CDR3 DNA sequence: TGCAGCGCTGCCCTCCGGGACAGTAACTATGGCTACACCTTC.